The 19 T cell receptor beta chains below all came from one sample that was sequenced in a study of shared clonotypes between healthy human individuals. Generated by immunoSEQ multiplex PCR, the TCRdb table keeps only in-frame clones and is missing some. The table includes some 1 million clones, approximately 72% detected once. The sample was memory CD4+ T cells sorted from blood. Subset denoted: CD45RA-negative fraction. These receptor sequences come from a man aged 18 to 30 in good health.

The chain is built from TRBV10-3 and TRBJ1-2, with 7 bases lining up with TRBD1. The ends lost 4 bases at V and 6 bases at J; junction bases unmatched: 5. Germline CDR1 ENHRY, CDR2 SYGVKD. CDR3 length: 13 amino acids. CDR3 sequence: CAISGQGVDGYTF. The CDR3 DNA reads as TGTGCCATCAGTGGACAGGGTGTTGATGGCTACACCTTC.

Worth noting for this clone: A read error is the likely source, as a far larger clone sits one nucleotide away. This sequence joins TRBV27 and TRBJ1-6, with 7 bases identical to TRBD1. The CDR3 totals 17 residues. Germline V lookup: CDR1 MNHEY, CDR2 SMNVEV (reference sequence). CDR3 sequence (DNA): TGTGCCGGCAGTTTATCAAGGACAGGCTCCTATAATTCACCCCTCCACTTT. Protein product: CAGSLSRTGSYNSPLHF.

The chain joins TRBV27 to TRBJ2-3; D is unresolved. V lost 6 bases and J lost 3, with 19 bases in between. The germline V gene has CDR1 MNHEY and CDR2 SMNVEV (reference sequence). This CDR3 contains 16 residues. DNA for the CDR3: TGTGCCAGCAGGTCGGTTAGTCTTGGTAGAACAGATACGCAGTATTTT. It codes for CASRSVSLGRTDTQYF.

The CDR3 region is CASSQSERIPYNEQFF. Written as DNA, the CDR3 is TGTGCCAGCAGCCAATCCGAGCGGATTCCCTACAATGAGCAGTTCTTC. The chain employs TRBV16 and TRBJ2-1; a possible D gene is TRBD2 (5 bases). Germline CDR1 KGHSY, CDR2 FQNENV. The CDR3 sequence is 16 residues long. Deletions cut 0 bases from V and 2 bases from J, with 11 bases between. The full variable domain, its missing parts supplied by reference TRBV16 and TRBJ2-1, is GEEVAQTPKHLVRGEGQKAKLYCAPIKGHSYVFWYQQVLKNEFKFLISFQNENVFDETGMPKERFSAKCLPNSPCSLEIQATKLEDSAVYFCASSQSERIPYNEQFFGPGTRLTVL.

The chain carries TRBV6-6 and TRBJ1-2; no definite D call. Germline V CDR1 and CDR2: MNHNY, SVGAGI (reference sequence). CDR3 length equals 13 residues. The ends were cut back, 6 bases at V and 4 bases at J, with 12 bases in the middle. The CDR3 is CASRAFNGYGYTF. CDR3 coding DNA: TGTGCCAGCAGGGCTTTCAACGGCTATGGCTACACCTTC.

The chain recombines TRBV15 with TRBJ2-5; TRBD2 matches 7 bases. The V segment lost 0 bases and the J segment 5 bases; nucleotides outside the gene matches: 3. Germline CDR1 and CDR2: LNHNV and YYDKDF (reference sequence). This CDR3 region has 14 residues. The CDR3 DNA is TGTGCCACCAGCAGAGATGTTAGCGGGGAGACCCAGTACTTC. Protein: CATSRDVSGETQYF.

CDR3 amino acids: CASSSSGRGTDTQYF. Written as DNA, the CDR3 is TGCGCCAGCAGCTCGAGCGGGAGGGGCACAGATACGCAGTATTTT. V usage is TRBV5-1 and J usage is TRBJ2-3, with 10 bases lining up with TRBD2. J lost 1 base, V lost 3 bases, and 2 bases had no gene match. The CDR3 runs to 15 residues. The germline CDR1 and CDR2 sequences are SGHRS and YFSETQ.

V is TRBV5-6 and J is TRBJ2-1, with 7 positions matching TRBD1. J lost 0 bases, V lost 4 bases, and 4 bases had no gene match. The CDR3 covers 15 residues. Germline CDR1 SGHDT, CDR2 YYEEEE. The CDR3 is CASSIQGSSYNEQFF. The CDR3 DNA sequence: TGTGCCAGCAGCATACAGGGGTCCTCCTACAATGAGCAGTTCTTC.

The chain has TRBV7-2 and TRBJ2-7; tentatively, D is TRBD1 (5 bases). V was shortened by 5 bases and J by 2 bases, with 10 bases between the two germline ends. Germline V gives CDR1 SGHTA, CDR2 FQGNSA. The CDR3 runs to 13 residues. The CDR3 spells CASSQDRPYEQYF. For the CDR3, the DNA is TGTGCCAGCAGCCAAGACAGACCCTACGAGCAGTACTTC.

The chain employs TRBV5-8 and TRBJ2-5, with 9 bases matching TRBD1. With 2 bases clipped from V and 4 bases from J, the junction kept 3 bases outside the gene matches. The CDR3 is made up of 14 amino acids. Germline V gene lookup returns CDR1 SGHTS and CDR2 YDEGEE. This chain's CDR3 is CASSFSDRGETQYF. CDR3 DNA sequence: TGTGCCAGCAGCTTTTCGGACAGGGGAGAGACCCAGTACTTC.

The CDR3 nucleotides are TGTGCCAGTAGGGAGACAGGGGGGTCCAATCAGCCCCAGCATTTT. This translates into CASRETGGSNQPQHF. The chain recombines TRBV19 with TRBJ1-5; 9 bases align to TRBD1. CDR1 and CDR2 (germline): LNHDA, SQIVND (reference sequence). The CDR3 is 15 residues long. After removal of 6 bases from V and 3 bases from J, the junction contained 6 bases not matched to a gene.

This chain links TRBV9 with TRBJ1-1; weak D call: TRBD1 (5 bases). V lost 3 bases to trimming and J lost 3 bases, with 15 bases between them. This CDR3 region has 15 residues. Germline V gene sequence: CDR1 SGDLS, CDR2 YYNGEE. CDR3 DNA: TGTGCCAGCAGCGGAAGGGTCCTAGGGGACACTGAAGCTTTCTTT. Translating gives CASSGRVLGDTEAFF. Drawing the rest from reference TRBV9 and TRBJ1-1, the complete variable domain is DSGVTQTPKHLITATGQRVTLRCSPRSGDLSVYWYQQSLDQGLQFLIQYYNGEERAKGNILERFSAQQFPDLHSELNLSSLELGDSALYFCASSGRVLGDTEAFFGQGTRLTVV.

Written as DNA, the CDR3 is TGCGCCAGCAAGATCCAGGGCAATCAGCCCCAGCATTTT. Translation gives CASKIQGNQPQHF. The chain has TRBV10-1 and TRBJ1-5, with D unresolved. Germline V lookup: CDR1 WNHNN, CDR2 SYGVQD (reference sequence). The CDR3 runs to 13 residues. V lost 7 bases to trimming and J lost 2 bases, with 9 bases between them.

The chain has TRBV7-9 and TRBJ2-5, with D perhaps TRBD1 (5 bases). V lost 5 bases and J 5 bases, leaving 15 bases between the germline ends. Germline V gives CDR1 SEHNR, CDR2 FQNEAQ (reference sequence). The CDR3 has 14 amino acids. The DNA of the CDR3 is TGTGCCAGCAGCCCCGAAGGGGTAGGGGAGACCCAGTACTTC. Its translation is CASSPEGVGETQYF.

The sample holds one count of this clone. V is TRBV15 and J is TRBJ1-2; 10 bases line up with TRBD1. The junction had 8 bases not matched to a gene; V was cut back by 5 bases and J by 8 bases. The V gene's germline CDR1 is LNHNV and CDR2 YYDKDF (reference sequence). This CDR3 is built from 14 residues. The CDR3 DNA reads TGTGCCACCAGCGACCGGGACAGGGGAAAAGGCTACACCTTC. Protein: CATSDRDRGKGYTF.

As concerns this clone: Other nucleotide sequences from this sample produce the same CDR3. CDR3 protein: CASSLYNEQFF. CDR3 in DNA: TGCGCCAGCAGCCTTTACAATGAGCAGTTCTTC. The V call is TRBV5-1, the J call TRBJ2-1, with D unresolved. CDR1 is SGHRS and CDR2 is YFSETQ in the germline V gene. The length of the CDR3 is 11 residues. Trimming left V 4 bases short and J 4 bases short, with 3 bases between.

The chain employs TRBV7-2 and TRBJ2-5; 8 bases fit TRBD2. J gave up 5 bases and V 3 bases, and 5 bases lay outside the gene matches. CDR1 and CDR2 (germline): SGHTA, FQGNSA. This CDR3 spans 14 amino acids. The CDR3 is CASSFGTRLETQYF. DNA of the CDR3: TGTGCCAGCAGCTTCGGGACTAGATTGGAGACCCAGTACTTC.

The chain employs TRBV7-9 and TRBJ2-2; D is perhaps TRBD1 (5 bases). This CDR3 has 14 amino acids. Germline V gene lookup returns CDR1 SEHNR and CDR2 FQNEAQ (reference sequence). Deletions cut 1 base from V and 4 bases from J, with 7 bases between. CDR3 sequence: CASSLGRATGELFF. In DNA form, the CDR3 reads TGTGCCAGCAGCTTAGGCAGGGCCACCGGGGAGCTGTTTTTT.

This clone was seen a single time. The V call is TRBV5-1, the J call TRBJ2-2; D remains unclear. The CDR3 totals 13 residues. Between the trimmed V and J ends, which lost 4 bases and 6 bases, there was a span of 10 bases. The germline V gene encodes CDR1 SGHRS and CDR2 YFSETQ. The CDR3 loop is CASSVAAPGELFF. Here the CDR3 DNA reads TGCGCCAGCAGCGTCGCCGCGCCCGGGGAGCTGTTTTTT.